What follows is one T cell receptor (beta chain) and its context. This CDR3 is 15 amino acids long. CDR1 is MNHEY and CDR2 is SVGAGI in the germline V gene. V gave up 5 bases and J gave up 3 bases, with 11 bases separating them. TCRdb's table, derived via immunoSEQ multiplex PCR, lists solely in-frame clones and lacks some. The table has around 720,000 clones, around four fifths seen once. This record comes from a study of shared clonotypes between healthy human individuals. Sequencing was done on a sample of memory CD4+ T cells sorted from blood. Specified subset: CD45RA-negative fraction. The receptor was derived from a woman aged 25 to 39 in good health. The chain joins TRBV6-5 to TRBJ2-6, with D unresolved. CDR3 in DNA: TGTGCCAGCAGTCCAGGTGTAGGTGGGGCCAACGTCCTGACTTTC. Its translation: CASSPGVGGANVLTF.